The entry below gives a single T cell receptor beta chain sequence along with its context. Its specificity is not known. This record belongs to a study of CD8+CD57+ T cells in acquired aplastic anemia. Overall study context: Sorted CD4+ and CD8+ cells gave an average of roughly 3.5 ug of DNA. Mean read depth for CD4+ cells from healthy donors was roughly 10 million.

Findings and caveats of the study: Any difference that existed in CD8+ Simpson's diversity between patients and controls was not significant.

Between the trimmed V and J ends, which lost 4 bases and 7 bases, there was a span of 18 bases. This CDR3 is built from 14 residues. Germline values: CDR1 DFQATT, CDR2 SNEGSKA (reference sequence). Genomic DNA was employed as the template in profiling TCR beta VDJ and CDR3. TCRdb fed the reads into MiXCR, producing one record per CDR3 protein. The data contain a few hundred thousand distinct CDR3 sequences, just under 70% of them seen just once; the ten biggest clones take up more than 3.5%. The chain uses TRBV20-1 and TRBJ2-3; D gene uncertain. This sequence originates from a human donor in good health, serving as a control. The sample taken for sequencing was sorted CD4+, CD8+, or CD8+CD57+ T cells (not recorded which) from PBMCs. The CDR3 sequence is CSAKRTGSNYTQYF. The CDR3 nucleotides read TGCAGTGCTAAGAGGACCGGGTCCAACTATACGCAGTATTTT.